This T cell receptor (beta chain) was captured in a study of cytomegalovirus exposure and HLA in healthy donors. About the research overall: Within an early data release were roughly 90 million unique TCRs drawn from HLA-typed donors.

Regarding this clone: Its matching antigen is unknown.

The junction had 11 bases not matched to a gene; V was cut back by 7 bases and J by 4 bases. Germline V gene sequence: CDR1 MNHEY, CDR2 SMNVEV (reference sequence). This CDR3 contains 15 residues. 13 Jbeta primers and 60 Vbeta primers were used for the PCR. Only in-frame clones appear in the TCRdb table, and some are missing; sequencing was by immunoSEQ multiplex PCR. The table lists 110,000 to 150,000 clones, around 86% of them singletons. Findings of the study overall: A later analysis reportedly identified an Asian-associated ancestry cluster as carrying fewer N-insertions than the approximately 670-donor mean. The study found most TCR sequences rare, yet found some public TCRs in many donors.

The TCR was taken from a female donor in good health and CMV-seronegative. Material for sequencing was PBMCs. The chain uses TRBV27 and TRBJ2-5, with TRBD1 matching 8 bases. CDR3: CASTPDREVGETQYF. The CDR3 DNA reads TGTGCCAGCACCCCGGACAGGGAGGTTGGAGAGACCCAGTACTTC.